The subject of this entry is one T cell receptor beta chain. This clone showed up just once. Its binding antigen is unknown. Base qualities are not recorded, but no much larger clone differs from it by a single base. This sample is part of a study of shared clonotypes between healthy human individuals (dated by TCRdb to 2018 to 2021). About the study as a whole: A few men and a couple of women, aged 18 to 49 years, made up the cohort. Different laboratories and diverse techniques were used to prepare libraries and sequence TCR repertoires, to increase sequencing depth and limit assay-specific biases. For each donor, CD4 naive and CD4 memory were each run on three plates, CD8 naive on two plates, and CD8 memory on one plate. Per donor, leukapheresis produced somewhere between about 0.9 and 9 billion PBMCs. Blood TCR repertoires of five healthy adults were deeply sequenced to estimate repertoire size and the extent of clonotype sharing between individuals.

The paper's findings and limits, for the study overall: Sharing across a handful of donors was observed for around 5% of naive CD4, 3% to 4% of naive CD8, around 2.5% of memory CD4, and roughly 0.4% of memory CD8 clonotypes. Even with the large sequencing depth, rarefaction of the sorted-subset datasets indicated that sequencing was incomplete. Larger estimated clonotype richness was generally found for naive subsets than for memory subsets. Sampling was limited to blood, and TCR repertoires in tissue likely differ from TCR repertoires in blood. Pairwise subsampling led to the expectation that sequencing depth would affect the degree of clonotype sharing among donors. Higher generation probabilities were observed for clonotypes shared by all four sorted-subset donors than for non-shared clonotypes. Because the study included only a small number of donors, the genetic and exposure-history diversity represented was limited.

Using the deep immunoSEQ assay, TCR CDR3 regions were amplified from genomic DNA by multiplex PCR. For each cell subset, the extracted genomic DNA was distributed evenly across all wells of several immunoSEQ 96-well plates, and each plate served as one replicate. For sorted subsets, approximately 190 ng of genomic DNA, equivalent to 25,000 to 35,000 T cell genomes, went into each replicate PCR. Purified libraries were quantified with a Qubit 3.0 fluorometer, sized on a Bioanalyzer 2100, and re-quantified with the KAPA Library Quantification kit. Each immunoSEQ 96-well plate was sequenced on its own single-read 150-cycle Illumina NextSeq 550 flow cell. The study's own analysis went as follows. Because the immunoSEQ output included only junctional sequences and no quality scores, the filtering could not be the same as the filtering used for full-length reads. To assign V/J genes and CDR3, sequences were annotated against IMGT germline references using PyIR, a Python wrapper for IgBLAST v1.9. Reads were filtered out if the reads had weak V/J assignments (E-value above 1e-6), no CDR3, stop codons, out-of-frame junctions, or ambiguous translated residues. V3J clonotypes were defined as sequences sharing an identical inferred V gene, J gene, and CDR3 amino acid sequence. Percentage overlap between repertoires was computed as shared unique clonotypes divided by the size of the smaller repertoire. Repertoire richness was assessed with RTK rarefaction, the Chao1 estimator, and Recon v2.1 estimates of unobserved clonotypes. OLGA was used to compute generation probabilities for all TCRbeta clonotypes that the gDNA method yielded from four donors. The clones in this table, taken by TCRdb from immuneACCESS, are in-frame only. Not every clone is retained; where verified, under half of the shortfall comes from an unresolved V gene, and the cause of the rest is unknown. The DNA gave D and trimming, while V, J and clone size come from that table. The sample table lists about 2 million clones, about 95% of them with a count of one. The top ten hold 0.13% of the sample.

Healthy HIV-negative adults with no recently reported acute infections or vaccinations were included as donors. All donors were Caucasian adults living in Nashville, Tennessee, USA. CD4+ T cells were enriched by magnetic negative selection, after which naive cells were positively selected on CD45RA and the negative fraction was taken as the memory subset. After blood collection by leukapheresis, PBMCs were isolated using Ficoll-Histopaque density gradient centrifugation and then cryopreserved in the vapor phase of liquid nitrogen. Purity and quantity of every magnetically sorted T cell population were checked by analytical flow cytometry. Genomic DNA was isolated from each sorted fraction and quantified by UV absorbance on a Nanodrop 2000c. CDR1 and CDR2 are read off the germline V gene as MNHEY and SVGAGI. The V end gives up 5 bases and the J end 1 base, leaving 8 bases in the junction not matched to a gene. The CDR3 starts with the cysteine, ends with the phenylalanine, and has 15 residues. The read is trimmed to its CDR3 DNA, 45 bases read in frame from base 1.

This clonotype originated in a man between 18 and 35 years old in good health. The material sequenced was naive CD4+ T cells sorted from blood. Explained via the paper, the cell subset or site label denotes: CD45RA+ positively selected. The V and J genes are TRBV6-5 and TRBJ2-7; TRBD1 matches 7 bases in the middle. The encoded CDR3 is CASSKYRGPSYEQYF. At the DNA level, the sequence is TGTGCCAGCAGTAAGTACAGGGGACCTTCCTACGAGCAGTACTTC.